This T cell receptor (beta chain) was sequenced during a study of cytomegalovirus exposure and HLA in healthy donors. Study context: There were 75 million to 95 million unique TCRs (from HLA-typed donors) in an early data release.

PCR used 60 Vbeta primers and 13 Jbeta primers. Clones were read by immunoSEQ multiplex PCR, and TCRdb kept only the in-frame ones, dropping some. The sample records 150,000 to 200,000 clones, around 79% being singletons. Points from the study as a whole: In a later analysis, TCR beta V- and J-gene trimming showed a link to a missense DCLRE1C variant. Reported results showed that the classifier diagnosed cytomegalovirus status with high specificity and sensitivity. The study flagged some 180 TCR beta chains as cytomegalovirus-associated.

This clone was observed a handful of times. Its antigen remains unidentified. Germline assignment: CDR1 SEHNR and CDR2 FQNEAQ (reference sequence). The CDR3 is made up of 17 amino acids. Trimming removed 5 bases from V and 1 base from J, with 17 bases in between. Material for sequencing was PBMCs. The chain recombines TRBV7-9 with TRBJ2-2; D perhaps matches TRBD1 (6 bases). This sequence was found in a woman aged 50 to 65 in good health and CMV-seronegative. The DNA for the CDR3 is TGTGCCAGCAGCGGGGGCAAATTAAGGGGGAACACCGGGGAGCTGTTTTTT. This encodes CASSGGKLRGNTGELFF. Full variable domain (missing parts from reference TRBV7-9 and TRBJ2-2): DTGVSQNPRHKITKRGQNVTFRCDPISEHNRLYWYRQTLGQGPEFLTYFQNEAQLEKSRLLSDRFSAERPKGSFSTLEIQRTEQGDSAMYLCASSGGKLRGNTGELFFGEGSRLTVL.